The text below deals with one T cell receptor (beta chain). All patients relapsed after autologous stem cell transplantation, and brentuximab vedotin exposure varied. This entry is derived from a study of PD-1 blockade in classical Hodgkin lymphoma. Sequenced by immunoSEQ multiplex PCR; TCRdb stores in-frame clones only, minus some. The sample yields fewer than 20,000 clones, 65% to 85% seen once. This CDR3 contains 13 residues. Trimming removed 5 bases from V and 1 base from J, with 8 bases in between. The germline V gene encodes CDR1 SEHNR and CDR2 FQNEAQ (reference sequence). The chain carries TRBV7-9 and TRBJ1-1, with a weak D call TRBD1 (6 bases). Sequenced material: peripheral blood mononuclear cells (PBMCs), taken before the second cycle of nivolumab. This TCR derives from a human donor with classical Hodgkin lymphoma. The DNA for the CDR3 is TGTGCCAGCAGCCGAGGGGGGAACACTGAAGCTTTCTTT. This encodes CASSRGGNTEAFF.